Below are 11 T cell receptor beta chains sequenced from a single sample in a study of Graves' ophthalmopathy and Graves' hyperthyroidism. From RNA, the CDR3 regions of TCR beta chains were amplified and sequenced. Investigators did first-round RT-PCR with HTBI primers, then second-round multiplex PCR. TCRdb processed the multiplex PCR reads anew with MiXCR; each CDR3 protein has one entry. The repertoire has 650,000 to 800,000 distinct CDR3 sequences, 35% to 45% of them found once; the top ten carry roughly 3.5%. The material sequenced was peripheral blood. Receptor source: an adult man with Graves' ophthalmopathy.

This sequence joins TRBV25-1 and TRBJ1-6, with D possibly being TRBD1 (5 bases). Trimming took off 2 bases at V and 10 bases at J, with 12 bases between the two ends. Germline assignment: CDR1 MGHDK and CDR2 SYGVNS. This CDR3 has 14 amino acids. CDR3 bases: TGTGCCAGCAGTGAAACAGGCGTTCGGTCACCCCTCCACTTT. Protein product: CASSETGVRSPLHF.

The CDR3 DNA follows: TGTGCCACCAGCGTACAGGGATTGGCTAATGAAAAACTGTTTTTT. Translating gives CATSVQGLANEKLFF. The V gene is TRBV15, the J gene TRBJ1-4; tentatively, D is TRBD1 (6 bases). V was shortened by 5 bases and J by 3 bases, with 13 bases between the two germline ends. CDR1 and CDR2 from the germline V gene are LNHNV and YYDKDF (reference sequence). CDR3 length: 15 residues.

This clonotype was found a few times. The rearrangement uses TRBV9 and TRBJ1-1, with a weak D call TRBD1 (5 bases). Germline V gives CDR1 SGDLS, CDR2 YYNGEE. The CDR3 loop spans 15 amino acids. Trimming took 3 bases from V and 3 from J, leaving 15 bases between them. CDR3 loop: CASSGPNRGYTEAFF. The CDR3 coding sequence is TGTGCCAGCAGCGGCCCCAATCGGGGGTACACTGAAGCTTTCTTT.

This clonotype was picked up many times. J is TRBJ2-5 and V is TRBV5-1; D remains ambiguous. This CDR3 is 17 amino acids long. Germline V gene data show CDR1 as SGHRS and CDR2 as YFSETQ. The V end lost 1 base, the J end lost 5 bases, and 21 bases lay between the germline ends. The CDR3 coding sequence is TGCGCCAGCAGCTTGCCCGGCCTGACGTCAGCCCCGGAGACCCAGTACTTC. This gives the protein CASSLPGLTSAPETQYF.

CDR3 sequence: CASSLQQGGSEAFF. The CDR3 nucleotides read TGTGCCAGCAGCCTCCAACAGGGGGGGTCTGAAGCTTTCTTT. The chain links TRBV7-3 to TRBJ1-1; 8 bases line up with TRBD1. This CDR3 contains 14 residues. CDR1 and CDR2 (germline): SGHTA, FQGTGA. Trimming took 5 bases from V and 6 from J; bases not matched to a gene: 8. Full variable domain (outside the CDR3, taken from reference TRBV7-3 and TRBJ1-1): GAGVSQTPSNKVTEKGKYVELRCDPISGHTALYWYRQSLGQGPEFLIYFQGTGAADDSGLPNDRFFAVRPEGSVSTLKIQRTERGDSAVYLCASSLQQGGSEAFFGQGTRLTVV.

This clonotype was seen many times. This chain connects TRBV13 to TRBJ2-7; a possible D gene is TRBD2 (5 bases). Germline V gene lookup returns CDR1 PRHDT and CDR2 FYEKMQ (reference sequence). CDR3 length: 15 amino acids. The V gene lost 1 base and the J gene lost 2 bases, with 12 bases spanning the gap. The CDR3 DNA sequence: TGTGCCAGCAGCTTAGTACGGGGAGAAGCCTACGAGCAGTACTTC. The encoded protein is CASSLVRGEAYEQYF.

Notes on this clonotype: A read error may be the cause here, since a much bigger clone is one base away. The chain combines TRBV7-2 with TRBJ2-2; possibly TRBD1 for D (7 bases). CDR3 length: 17 amino acids. Per germline, CDR1 SGHTA and CDR2 FQGNSA. The CDR3 region is CASSFPSGGTNTGELVF. The CDR3 nucleotides are TGTGCCAGCAGCTTCCCGTCAGGGGGGACGAACACCGGGGAGCTGGTTTTT. The variable domain in full, completed from reference TRBV7-2 and TRBJ2-2, reads GAGVSQSPSNKVTEKGKDVELRCDPISGHTALYWYRQSLGQGLEFLIYFQGNSAPDKSGLPSDRFSAERTGGSVSTLTIQRTQQEDSAVYLCASSFPSGGTNTGELVFGEGSRLTVL.

In its sample, this clonotype was seen many times. The rearrangement uses TRBV30 and TRBJ1-2, with D possibly matching TRBD1 (5 bases). V shed 2 bases and J shed 6 bases, with 7 bases lying between them. The CDR3 loop spans 11 amino acids. Germline CDR1 is GTSNPN and CDR2 is SVGIG (reference sequence). CDR3 DNA sequence: TGTGCCTGGAGTAGAGGGGATGGCTACACCTTC. It codes for CAWSRGDGYTF.

The V and J genes are TRBV2 and TRBJ1-5, with a possible D match to TRBD1 (5 bases). The CDR3 is 16 residues long. Trimming removed 6 bases at V and 2 bases at J, with 17 bases between. The germline gives CDR1 SNHLY, CDR2 FYNNEI. The CDR3 loop reads CASSVAEGQGNQPQHF. As DNA, the CDR3 is TGTGCCAGCAGCGTTGCGGAGGGGCAAGGCAATCAGCCCCAGCATTTT.

The chain carries TRBV20-1 and TRBJ2-5; no clear D gene. The germline V gene has CDR1 DFQATT and CDR2 SNEGSKA (reference sequence). CDR3 size: 16 residues. Trimming took off 5 bases at V and 4 bases at J, with 23 bases between the two ends. The DNA of the CDR3 is TGCAGTGCTGACCCCCTCTCTGGGTGGTCGGGAGAGACCCAGTACTTC. This translates into CSADPLSGWSGETQYF.

The V and J genes are TRBV10-3 and TRBJ2-1, with 11 nucleotides matching TRBD2. The CDR3 has 14 residues. Per germline, CDR1 ENHRY and CDR2 SYGVKD. Trimming took 5 bases from V and 7 from J; bases not matched to a gene: 4. The CDR3 sequence: CAISRSGGANEQFF. The DNA for the CDR3 is TGTGCCATCAGTCGTAGCGGGGGGGCAAATGAGCAGTTCTTC.